A selection of T cell receptor beta chains follows, all from one sample in a study of CD8+CD57+ T cells in acquired aplastic anemia. TCRdb reprocessed the reads via MiXCR and lists one record per CDR3 protein. Of 250,000 to 300,000 distinct CDR3 sequences in the sample, 55% to 65% were seen once. The sequenced sample was sorted CD4+, CD8+, or CD8+CD57+ T cells (not recorded which) from PBMCs. These receptors all come from a human donor with severe aplastic anemia or a healthy control (not recorded which). Each CDR3 is given with its conserved first and last residue. A D gene is named only where the DNA matches it firmly. Size tells how often a clone was seen (once, few, many) or the class of an expanded clone, and some rows leave it out.

v_gene,j_gene,abundance,d_gene,CDR3aa,CDR3nt
TRBV12-1,TRBJ1-1,many,-,CASRSTLPVNTEAFF,TGTGCCAGCAGGTCGACCCTACCAGTGAACACTGAAGCTTTCTTT
TRBV30,TRBJ1-1,-,-,CAWSGPGRANTEAFF,TGTGCCTGGAGTGGGCCAGGGAGAGCGAACACTGAAGCTTTCTTT
TRBV6-4,TRBJ1-5,many,-,CASSDSRDQPQHF,TGTGCCAGCAGTGATTCAAGGGATCAGCCCCAGCATTTT
TRBV19,TRBJ2-7,many,TRBD1,CASSPPGGTGSYEQYF,TGTGCCAGTAGTCCCCCAGGGGGGACAGGGAGCTACGAGCAGTACTTC
TRBV20-1,TRBJ1-3,-,-,CSASLRTSLPGNAIYF,TGCAGTGCTAGTCTCCGGACATCGTTACCTGGAAACGCCATATATTTT
TRBV11-2,TRBJ2-3,many,-,CASRPIGVREGTDTQYF,TGTGCCAGCAGGCCGATTGGGGTAAGGGAGGGCACAGATACGCAGTATTTT
TRBV10-3,TRBJ2-3,-,TRBD2,CAISVRTRRDTQYF,TGTGCCATCAGTGTTCGGACTAGACGTGACACGCAGTATTTT
TRBV7-2,TRBJ2-3,-,TRBD2,CASRLAGGTDTQYF,TGTGCCAGCAGACTAGCGGGGGGCACAGATACGCAGTATTTT
TRBV19,TRBJ1-2,many,TRBD1,CASSRTGPAGYTF,TGTGCCAGTAGTAGGACAGGGCCGGCTGGCTACACCTTC
TRBV27,TRBJ2-5,many,-,CASSLSTGTQYF,TGTGCCAGCAGTTTATCGACGGGGACCCAGTACTTC
TRBV7-2,TRBJ2-7,-,TRBD1,CASSYWDSQDEQYF,TGTGCCAGCAGTTACTGGGACAGTCAGGACGAGCAGTACTTC
TRBV28,TRBJ1-5,many,-,CASSPAGTSNQPQHF,TGTGCCAGCAGTCCTGCAGGGACTAGCAATCAGCCCCAGCATTTT
TRBV2,TRBJ2-7,few,-,CASSEGQPLSYEQYF,TGTGCCAGCAGTGAAGGACAGCCCCTCTCCTACGAGCAGTACTTC
TRBV2,TRBJ2-1,once,TRBD2,CASTLAGGHNEQFF,TGTGCCAGCACGTTGGCGGGAGGGCACAATGAGCAGTTCTTC
TRBV7-8,TRBJ1-1,few,-,CASSLRESTEAFF,TGTGCCAGCAGCTTACGGGAATCCACTGAAGCTTTCTTT
TRBV2,TRBJ2-2,-,-,CASKREGAGTGELFF,TGTGCCAGCAAAAGGGAGGGGGCAGGAACCGGGGAGCTGTTTTTT